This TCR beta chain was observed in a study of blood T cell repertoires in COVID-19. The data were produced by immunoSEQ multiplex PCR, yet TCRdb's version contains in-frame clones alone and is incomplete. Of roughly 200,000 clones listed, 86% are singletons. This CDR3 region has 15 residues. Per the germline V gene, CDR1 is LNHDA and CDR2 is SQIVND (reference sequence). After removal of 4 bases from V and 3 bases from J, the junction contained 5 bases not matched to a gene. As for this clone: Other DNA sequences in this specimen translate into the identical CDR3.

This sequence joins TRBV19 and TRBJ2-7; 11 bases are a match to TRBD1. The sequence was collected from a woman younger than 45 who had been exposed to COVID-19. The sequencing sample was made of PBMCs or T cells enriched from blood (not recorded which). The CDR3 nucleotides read TGTGCCAGTAGTACCTCCGGGACAGGGGGCTACGAGCAGTACTTC. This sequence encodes CASSTSGTGGYEQYF.